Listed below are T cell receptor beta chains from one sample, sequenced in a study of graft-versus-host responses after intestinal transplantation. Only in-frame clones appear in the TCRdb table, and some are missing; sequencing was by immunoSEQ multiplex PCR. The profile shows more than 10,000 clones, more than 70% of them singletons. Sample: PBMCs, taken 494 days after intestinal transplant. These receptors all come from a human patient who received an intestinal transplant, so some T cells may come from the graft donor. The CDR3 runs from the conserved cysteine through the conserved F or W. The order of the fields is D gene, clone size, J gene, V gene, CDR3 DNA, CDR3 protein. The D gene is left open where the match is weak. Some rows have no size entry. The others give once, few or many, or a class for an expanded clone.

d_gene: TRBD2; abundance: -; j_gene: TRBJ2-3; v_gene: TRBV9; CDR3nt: TGTGCCAGCAGCACAGCCGGGACTAGCGGAACAGATACGCAGTATTTT; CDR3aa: CASSTAGTSGTDTQYF
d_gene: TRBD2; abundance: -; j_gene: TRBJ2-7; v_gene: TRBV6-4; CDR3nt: TGTGCCACCACGACTGGGACTAGCGGGGGACCCTACGAGCAGTACTTC; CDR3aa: CATTTGTSGGPYEQYF
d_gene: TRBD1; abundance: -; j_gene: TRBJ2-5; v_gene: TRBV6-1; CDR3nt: TGTGCCAGCAGTTGGGTCACAGGGGAACAAGAGACCCAGTACTTC; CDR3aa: CASSWVTGEQETQYF
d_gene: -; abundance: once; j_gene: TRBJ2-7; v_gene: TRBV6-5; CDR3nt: TGTGCCAGCAGTTACTCCGACAGCTCCTACGAGCAGTACTTC; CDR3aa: CASSYSDSSYEQYF
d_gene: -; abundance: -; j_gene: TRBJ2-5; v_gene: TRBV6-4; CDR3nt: TGTGCCAGCAGCCCCCCCACAGCGTACCAAGAGACCCAGTACTTC; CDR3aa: CASSPPTAYQETQYF
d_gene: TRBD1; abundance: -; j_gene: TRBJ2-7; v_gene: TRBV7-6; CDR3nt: TGTGCCAGCAGCTTAGAGACAGGGACGAGCGAGCAGTACTTC; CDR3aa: CASSLETGTSEQYF
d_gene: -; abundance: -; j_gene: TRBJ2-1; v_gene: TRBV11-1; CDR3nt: TGTGCCAGCAGCTCGGCGCCGATGTACAATGAGCAGTTCTTC; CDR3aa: CASSSAPMYNEQFF
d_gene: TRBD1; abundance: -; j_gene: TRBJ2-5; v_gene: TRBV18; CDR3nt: TGTGCCAGCTCACCACCATACAGGGGAAAAGAGACCCAGTACTTC; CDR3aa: CASSPPYRGKETQYF
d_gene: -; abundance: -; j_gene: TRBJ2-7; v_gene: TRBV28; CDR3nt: TGTGCCAGCAGTTTATCCCCAAACTACGAGCAGTACTTC; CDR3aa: CASSLSPNYEQYF
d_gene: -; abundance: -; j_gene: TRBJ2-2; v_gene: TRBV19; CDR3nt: TGTGCCAGTAGTGTCGAACTAGCTCCCGACACCGGGGAGCTGTTTTTT; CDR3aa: CASSVELAPDTGELFF
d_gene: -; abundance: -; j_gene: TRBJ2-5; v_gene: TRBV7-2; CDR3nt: TGTGCCAGCAGCTTAGTAGGGGCCACACAAGAGACCCAGTACTTC; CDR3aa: CASSLVGATQETQYF
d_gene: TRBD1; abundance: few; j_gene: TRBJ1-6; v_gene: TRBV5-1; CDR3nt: TGCGCCAGCAGCTTTGGCAGGGGGCTCGATTCACCCCTCCACTTT; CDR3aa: CASSFGRGLDSPLHF
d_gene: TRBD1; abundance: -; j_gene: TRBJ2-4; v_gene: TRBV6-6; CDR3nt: TGTGCCAGCAGTTCCGGGACAGGGGGGGATACCATTCAGTACTTC; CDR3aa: CASSSGTGGDTIQYF
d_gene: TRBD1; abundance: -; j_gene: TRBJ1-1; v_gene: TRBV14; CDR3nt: TGTGCCAGCAGTCCTTCCGGGACAGGGCGCATGAACACTGAAGCTTTCTTT; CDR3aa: CASSPSGTGRMNTEAFF
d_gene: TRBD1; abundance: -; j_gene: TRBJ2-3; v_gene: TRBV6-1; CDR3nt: TGTGCCAGCAGTGAAGGGACAGGGGGAGCCACAGATACGCAGTATTTT; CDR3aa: CASSEGTGGATDTQYF
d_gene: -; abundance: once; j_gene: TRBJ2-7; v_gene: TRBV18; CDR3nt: TGTGCCAGCTCATCCTCCCCCCAGACAGGAGCAGAGCAGTACTTC; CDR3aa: CASSSSPQTGAEQYF
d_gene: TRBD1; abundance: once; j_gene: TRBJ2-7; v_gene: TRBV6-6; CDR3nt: TGTGCCAGCAGTTACCCCGGGACAGGTACCTACGAGCAGTACTTC; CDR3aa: CASSYPGTGTYEQYF
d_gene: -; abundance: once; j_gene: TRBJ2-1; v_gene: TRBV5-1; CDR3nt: TGCGCCAGCAGCCTAGGGACCAATGAGCAGTTCTTC; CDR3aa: CASSLGTNEQFF
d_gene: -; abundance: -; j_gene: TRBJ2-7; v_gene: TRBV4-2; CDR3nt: TGTGCCAGCAGCCAAGAACATGACAGCGCCTACGAGCAGTACTTC; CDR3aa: CASSQEHDSAYEQYF
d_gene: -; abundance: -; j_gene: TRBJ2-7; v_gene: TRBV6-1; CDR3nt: TGTGCCAGCAGTGCCGCCGTTTCGGGGAGTATAGTCGACGAGCAGTACTTC; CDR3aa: CASSAAVSGSIVDEQYF
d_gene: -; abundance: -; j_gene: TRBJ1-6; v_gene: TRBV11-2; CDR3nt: TGTGCCAGCAGCCCCTTGGGGTCACCCCTCCACTTT; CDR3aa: CASSPLGSPLHF
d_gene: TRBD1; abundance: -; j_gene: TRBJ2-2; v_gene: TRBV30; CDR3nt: TGTGCCTGGAGTCCAGGGGGCAGGAACACCGGGGAGCTGTTTTTT; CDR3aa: CAWSPGGRNTGELFF
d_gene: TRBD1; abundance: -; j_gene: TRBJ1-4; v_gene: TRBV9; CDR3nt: TGTGCCAGCAGCTCACCGGGACAGATTAATGAAAAACTGTTTTTT; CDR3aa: CASSSPGQINEKLFF
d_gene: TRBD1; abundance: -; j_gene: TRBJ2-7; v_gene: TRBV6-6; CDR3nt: TGTGCCAGCAGCGGGACAGGGACCACCTACGAGCAGTACTTC; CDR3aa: CASSGTGTTYEQYF
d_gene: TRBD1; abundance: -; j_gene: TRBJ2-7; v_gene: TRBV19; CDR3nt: TGTGCCAGTACCCAGGGACAGGGATACGAGCAGTACTTC; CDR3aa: CASTQGQGYEQYF
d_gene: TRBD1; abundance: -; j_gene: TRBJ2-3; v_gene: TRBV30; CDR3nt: TGTGCCTGGGCCGGGACAGGAGGCACAGATACGCAGTATTTT; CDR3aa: CAWAGTGGTDTQYF
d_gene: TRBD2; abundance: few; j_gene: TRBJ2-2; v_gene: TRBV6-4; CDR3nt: TGTGCCAGCAGTGACAAGACTAGCCCCGGGGAGCTGTTTTTT; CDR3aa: CASSDKTSPGELFF
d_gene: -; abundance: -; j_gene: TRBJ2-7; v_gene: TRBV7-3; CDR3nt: TGTGCCAGCAGCTTATCGGCCGGCTACGAGCAGTACTTC; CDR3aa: CASSLSAGYEQYF
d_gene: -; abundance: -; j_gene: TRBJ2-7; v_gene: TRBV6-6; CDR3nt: TGTGCCAGCAGAAGGGACTCCGGAGGTCCGAACGAGCAGTACTTC; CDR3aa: CASRRDSGGPNEQYF
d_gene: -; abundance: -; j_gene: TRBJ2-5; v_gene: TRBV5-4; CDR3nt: TGTGCCAGCAGCCTCATCGACGGACAAGAGACCCAGTACTTC; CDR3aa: CASSLIDGQETQYF
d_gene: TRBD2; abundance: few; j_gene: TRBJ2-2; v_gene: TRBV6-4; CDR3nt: TGTGCCAGCAGTGACACTAGCGGGGGGCCCGGGGAGCTGTTTTTT; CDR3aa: CASSDTSGGPGELFF
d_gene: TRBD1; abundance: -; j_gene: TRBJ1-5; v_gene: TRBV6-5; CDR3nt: TGTGCCAGCAGTACCGGGACAGGAGTACGTCCCCAGCATTTT; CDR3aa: CASSTGTGVRPQHF
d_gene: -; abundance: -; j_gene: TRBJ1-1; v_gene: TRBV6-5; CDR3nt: TGTGCCAGCTGGACCCGGGGTCTGGATCTATCCGAAGCTTTCTTT; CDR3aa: CASWTRGLDLSEAFF
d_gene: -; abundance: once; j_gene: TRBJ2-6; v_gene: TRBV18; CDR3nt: TGTGCCAGCTCACCTAACCTGAGCTCTGGGGCCAACGTCCTGACTTTC; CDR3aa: CASSPNLSSGANVLTF
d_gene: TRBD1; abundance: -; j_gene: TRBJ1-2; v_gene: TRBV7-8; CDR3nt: TGTGCCAGCAGCACGTACAGGGGAAGGGACTATGGCTACACCTTC; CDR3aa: CASSTYRGRDYGYTF
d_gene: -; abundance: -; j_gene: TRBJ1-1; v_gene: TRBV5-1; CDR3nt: TGCGCCAGCAGCTTGGATCTGCAGGCGTGGAGAGAAGCTTTCTTT; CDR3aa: CASSLDLQAWREAFF
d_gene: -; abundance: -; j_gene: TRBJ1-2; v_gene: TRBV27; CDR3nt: TGTGCCAGCAGTCTGACAGGCCACTATGGCTACACCTTC; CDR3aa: CASSLTGHYGYTF
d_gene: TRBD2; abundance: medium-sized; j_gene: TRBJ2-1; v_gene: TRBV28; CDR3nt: TGTGCCAGCAGTTTGGAGACTAGCTCCAATGAGCAGTTCTTC; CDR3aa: CASSLETSSNEQFF
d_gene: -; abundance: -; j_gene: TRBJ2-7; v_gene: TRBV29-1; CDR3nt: TGCAGCGTTGAGACGGGCTACGAGCAGTACTTC; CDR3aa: CSVETGYEQYF
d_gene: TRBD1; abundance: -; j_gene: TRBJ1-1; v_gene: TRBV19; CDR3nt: TGTGCCAGTAGTCTGGGACAGGGGGCGCGGACTGAAGCTTTCTTT; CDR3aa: CASSLGQGARTEAFF
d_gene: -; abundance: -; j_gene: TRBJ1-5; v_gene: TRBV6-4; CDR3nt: TGTGCCAGCAGTGAAGGGGGGACCCAGCCCCAGCATTTT; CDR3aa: CASSEGGTQPQHF
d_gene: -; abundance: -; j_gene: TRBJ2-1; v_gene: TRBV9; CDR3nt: TGTGCCAGCAGCGCATATACGGCGTCCTACAATGAGCAGTTCTTC; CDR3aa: CASSAYTASYNEQFF
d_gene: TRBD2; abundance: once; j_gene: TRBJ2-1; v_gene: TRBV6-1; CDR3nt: TGTGCCAGCAGTGAAAAAGCGGGAGCCTACAATGAGCAGTTCTTC; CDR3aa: CASSEKAGAYNEQFF
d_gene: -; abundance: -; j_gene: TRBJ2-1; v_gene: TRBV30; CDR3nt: TGTGCCTGGACCTGGACTGGTATGGAGCAGTTCTTC; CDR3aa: CAWTWTGMEQFF
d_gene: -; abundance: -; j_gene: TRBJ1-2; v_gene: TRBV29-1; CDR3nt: TGCAGCGTTGAAGATCCCGTCAGGGCCGACTATGGCTACACCTTC; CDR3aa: CSVEDPVRADYGYTF
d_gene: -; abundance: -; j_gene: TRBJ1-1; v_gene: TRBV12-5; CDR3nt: TGTGCTAGTGGTTTGGACAGGATGAACACTGAAGCTTTCTTT; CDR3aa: CASGLDRMNTEAFF
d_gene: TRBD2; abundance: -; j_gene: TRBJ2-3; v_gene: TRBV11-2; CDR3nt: TGTGCCAGCAGCTTCACTAGCGGGATTTCCACAGATACGCAGTATTTT; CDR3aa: CASSFTSGISTDTQYF
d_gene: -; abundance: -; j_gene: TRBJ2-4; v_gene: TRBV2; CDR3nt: TGTGCCAGCAGTGCAGGCGGAGCCAAAAACATTCAGTACTTC; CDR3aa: CASSAGGAKNIQYF
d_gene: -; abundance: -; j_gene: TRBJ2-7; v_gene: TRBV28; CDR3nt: TGTGCCAGCAAGATTGTGGGTTTAGGGCGCTACGAGCAGTACTTC; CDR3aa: CASKIVGLGRYEQYF
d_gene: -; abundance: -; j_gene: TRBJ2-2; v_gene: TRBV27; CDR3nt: TGTGCCTCCCGACGCCGGGCTGAGACCGGGGAGCTGTTTTTT; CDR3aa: CASRRRAETGELFF
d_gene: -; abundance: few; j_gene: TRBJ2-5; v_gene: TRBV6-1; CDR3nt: TGTGCCAGCAGTGAAGGAGGGGGGGAGGCAGAGACCCAGTACTTC; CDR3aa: CASSEGGGEAETQYF
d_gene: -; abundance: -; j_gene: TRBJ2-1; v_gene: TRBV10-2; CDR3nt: TGCGCCAGCACCACTTACAATGAGCAGTTCTTC; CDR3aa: CASTTYNEQFF
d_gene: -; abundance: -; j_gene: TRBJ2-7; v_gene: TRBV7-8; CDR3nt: TGTGCCAGCAGCTTAAGGCCCAGTACCCAAGTGGGCGAGCAGTACTTC; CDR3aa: CASSLRPSTQVGEQYF